One sample yielded the 14 T cell receptor beta chains listed below, sequenced in a study of shared clonotypes between healthy human individuals. Naive CD8 isolation took CD45RO-negative cells positively selected for CCR7 and excluded terminally differentiated effector memory CD45RA+ cells. Sequencing was performed with immunoSEQ multiplex PCR; in TCRdb, only in-frame clones are kept and a portion is missing. The sample comprises about 2 million clones, about 95% of which are singletons, and 0.85% to 1.2% rests with the top ten. Sequences were obtained from naive CD8+ T cells sorted from blood. The source of these receptors is a man younger than 35 in good health.

J is TRBJ1-2 and V is TRBV6-1; a weak D match, TRBD1 (6 bases). V lost 2 bases and J lost 4, with 14 bases in between. The CDR3 totals 15 residues. CDR1 and CDR2 from the germline V gene are MNHNS and SASEGT. The CDR3 spells CASSEPGARRYGYTF. CDR3 bases: TGTGCCAGCAGTGAACCGGGGGCGCGGCGCTATGGCTACACCTTC.

V and J are TRBV7-6 and TRBJ2-1, with D possibly being TRBD2 (5 bases). The ends were cut back, 4 bases at V and 6 bases at J, with 19 bases in the middle. The V gene's germline CDR1 is SGHVS and CDR2 FNYEAQ. The CDR3 is 16 amino acids. Written as DNA, the CDR3 is TGTGCCAGCAGCTCCCAGGAAGGACTTAGAGGCAATGAGCAGTTCTTC. This sequence encodes CASSSQEGLRGNEQFF.

The V call is TRBV27, the J call TRBJ2-1, with TRBD2 matching over 8 bases. Germline V gene data show CDR1 as MNHEY and CDR2 as SMNVEV (reference sequence). V lost 3 bases and J lost 4; bases outside the gene matches: 5. There are 15 residues in the CDR3. This CDR3 is CASSFVAGTYNEQFF. The DNA of the CDR3 is TGTGCCAGCAGTTTCGTAGCGGGGACTTACAATGAGCAGTTCTTC.

V is TRBV27 and J is TRBJ1-2; a weak D match, TRBD1 (5 bases). Germline CDR1 is MNHEY and CDR2 is SMNVEV (reference sequence). Trimming took off 2 bases at V and 2 bases at J, with 12 bases between the two ends. This CDR3 region has 15 residues. CDR3 in amino acids: CASSLTGPINYGYTF. The CDR3 region has the DNA TGTGCCAGCAGTTTAACGGGACCGATAAACTATGGCTACACCTTC.

The chain joins TRBV7-9 to TRBJ2-1, with 10 nucleotides matching TRBD1. The germline V gene has CDR1 SEHNR and CDR2 FQNEAQ (reference sequence). V lost 5 bases and J lost 4; bases outside the gene matches: 5. This CDR3 has 15 amino acids. CDR3 protein: CASSLDRGPYNEQFF. Here the CDR3 DNA reads TGTGCCAGCAGCCTCGACAGGGGGCCTTACAATGAGCAGTTCTTC.

This sequence joins TRBV27 and TRBJ2-7; TRBD1 aligns across 12 bases. Trimming at V came to 3 bases and at J to 5 bases, leaving 5 bases not matched to a gene. Germline V gene sequence: CDR1 MNHEY, CDR2 SMNVEV (reference sequence). CDR3 length: 15 residues. The CDR3 DNA is TGTGCCAGCAGTTTGGGGACAGGGGGCGTCGACGAGCAGTACTTC. Amino acids: CASSLGTGGVDEQYF.

The chain joins TRBV7-9 to TRBJ2-3; tentatively, D is TRBD1 (6 bases). The CDR3 covers 16 residues. Germline V lookup: CDR1 SEHNR, CDR2 FQNEAQ (reference sequence). Trimming stripped 5 bases from V and 4 bases from J, with 19 bases between. CDR3 amino acids: CASSPAIGGAADTQYF. CDR3 coding DNA: TGTGCCAGCAGCCCCGCAATTGGGGGCGCCGCAGATACGCAGTATTTT.

The CDR3 DNA reads as TGTGCCACCAGCAGAGGGGGGGGCAATTCGGAGACCCAGTACTTC. Its translation: CATSRGGGNSETQYF. This chain uses TRBV15 with TRBJ2-5; D possibly corresponds to TRBD2 (7 bases). This CDR3 comprises 15 residues. V was pared by 1 base and J by 5 bases, with 14 bases between. CDR1 is LNHNV and CDR2 is YYDKDF in the germline V gene (reference sequence). Supplemented by reference TRBV15 and TRBJ2-5, the full variable domain reads DAMVIQNPRYQVTQFGKPVTLSCSQTLNHNVMYWYQQKSSQAPKLLFHYYDKDFNNEADTPDNFQSRRPNTSFCFLDIRSPGLGDTAMYLCATSRGGGNSETQYFGPGTRLLVL.

This clone was seen ten or more times. This chain joins TRBV6-5 and TRBJ1-2, with 11 positions matching TRBD1. Germline CDR1 is MNHEY and CDR2 is SVGAGI. Germline trimming cut 8 bases from V and 5 bases from J; bases unmatched to any gene: 4. This CDR3 contains 13 residues. The CDR3 loop reads CASGDRGTYGYTF. Written as DNA, the CDR3 is TGTGCCAGCGGGGACAGGGGGACTTATGGCTACACCTTC.

The rearrangement joins TRBV7-9 to TRBJ2-1; D is unresolved. The V and J ends lost 0 bases and 6 bases respectively, with 6 bases between them. Germline V CDR1 and CDR2: SEHNR, FQNEAQ (reference sequence). The CDR3 covers 13 residues. The CDR3 DNA reads TGTGCCAGCAGCTTAGCTATCGCCAATGAGCAGTTCTTC. Protein sequence: CASSLAIANEQFF.

This clone was counted a single time. V is TRBV4-1 and J is TRBJ2-2; possible D gene TRBD2, 5 bases. The germline V and J ends were trimmed by 2 bases and 5 bases, with 18 bases remaining between them. The CDR3 is 17 amino acids. Germline CDR1 reads MGHRA; CDR2 reads YSYEKL. The CDR3 loop is CASSQILAAERTGELFF. The DNA of the CDR3 is TGCGCCAGCAGCCAAATTCTAGCCGCCGAGCGGACCGGGGAGCTGTTTTTT.

The chain couples TRBV5-4 to TRBJ2-7; the D is unclear. The germline CDR1 and CDR2 sequences are SGHNT and YYREEE (reference sequence). The V end lost 0 bases, the J end lost 4 bases, and 20 bases lay between the germline ends. The CDR3 totals 17 residues. CDR3 sequence reads: CASSLVGYEGEGYEQYF. In DNA form, the CDR3 reads TGTGCCAGCAGCTTGGTAGGGTATGAAGGTGAAGGGTACGAGCAGTACTTC.

This clone appeared a single time. This rearrangement joins TRBV5-4 to TRBJ1-1; tentative D call: TRBD1 (6 bases). The CDR3 totals 14 residues. Looked up from germline, CDR1 is SGHNT and CDR2 is YYREEE (reference sequence). Trimming cost V 0 bases and J 4 bases, with 10 bases left between them. The CDR3 reads CASSLVGAGTEAFF. For the CDR3, the DNA is TGTGCCAGCAGCTTGGTGGGGGCTGGCACTGAAGCTTTCTTT.

The genes are TRBV27 and TRBJ1-6, with D maybe TRBD1 (5 bases). This CDR3 contains 17 residues. V lost 2 bases and J lost 0, with 11 bases in between. The V gene's germline CDR1 is MNHEY and CDR2 SMNVEV (reference sequence). DNA of the CDR3: TGTGCCAGCAGTTTACAGGGTCCCGTCTCCTATAATTCACCCCTCCACTTT. This gives the protein CASSLQGPVSYNSPLHF.